This T cell receptor beta chain was captured in a study of shared clonotypes between healthy human individuals (dated by TCRdb to 2018 to 2021). A note on the overall study: The cohort included three men and two women between 18 and 49 years of age. For each donor, three plates each were used for CD4 naive and CD4 memory, two plates were used for CD8 naive, and one plate was used for CD8 memory. The study deeply sequenced blood TCR repertoires of five healthy adults to estimate repertoire size and the extent of clonotype sharing between individuals. Different laboratories and diverse techniques were used to prepare libraries and sequence TCR repertoires, to increase sequencing depth and limit assay-specific biases. Leukapheresis yielded between about 0.9 and 9 billion PBMCs per donor. Overall results and qualifications from the work: Naive subsets generally had larger estimated clonotype richness than memory subsets. Sampling was restricted to blood, and TCR repertoires in tissue are likely to differ from TCR repertoires in blood. Incomplete sequencing was indicated by rarefaction of sorted-subset datasets, despite the large sequencing depth. Sharing across several donors was observed for roughly 5.4% of naive CD4, 3.5% of naive CD8, 2% to 2.5% of memory CD4, and around 0.4% of memory CD8 clonotypes. Compared with non-shared clonotypes, clonotypes shared by all four sorted-subset donors had higher generation probabilities. Pairwise subsampling led to the expectation that sequencing depth would affect the degree of clonotype sharing among donors. The small number of donors limited the genetic and exposure-history diversity represented.

Comment on this clone: Its specific antigen is unknown. Qualities for individual bases were not recorded, and no much larger clone is one base off.

Using the deep immunoSEQ assay, multiplex PCR amplified TCR CDR3 regions from genomic DNA. Genomic DNA extracted from each cell subset was distributed evenly over all wells of several immunoSEQ 96-well plates, and each plate served as one replicate. Each replicate PCR for sorted subsets received 150 to 250 ng genomic DNA, equal to roughly 30,000 T cell genomes. The purified libraries were quantified using a Qubit 3.0 fluorometer, sized with a Bioanalyzer 2100, and then quantified again using the KAPA Library Quantification kit. Each immunoSEQ 96-well plate was sequenced on its own single-read 150-cycle Illumina NextSeq 550 flow cell. For the original study's pipeline: Because the immunoSEQ output included only junctional sequences and no quality scores, the filtering could not be the same as the filtering used for full-length reads. To assign V/J genes and CDR3, sequences were annotated against IMGT germline references using PyIR, a Python wrapper for IgBLAST v1.9. Any read was removed if the V/J assignment was weak (E-value above 1e-6), the CDR3 was missing, or the read contained stop codons, out-of-frame junctions, or ambiguous translated residues. A V3J clonotype was defined by an identical inferred V gene, J gene, and CDR3 amino acid sequence. Percentage overlap between repertoires was computed as shared unique clonotypes divided by the size of the smaller repertoire. Three approaches were used to assess repertoire richness: RTK rarefaction, the Chao1 estimator, and Recon v2.1 estimates of unobserved clonotypes. OLGA was used to compute generation probabilities for all TCRbeta clonotypes that the gDNA method yielded from four donors. TCRdb took over this immuneACCESS table, retaining in-frame rearrangements with V and J assigned. Such tables are incomplete; in checked studies, under half of the missing clones stem from an unresolved V gene, and the remainder is unexplained. Clone size and the V and J calls come from that table; the DNA yielded D and trimming. In this sample the table shows 2 million to 2.5 million clones, about 94% of which occur a single time. Of the sample, roughly 0.13% is held by the ten largest clones.

Healthy HIV-negative adults with no recently reported acute infections or vaccinations were included as donors. Every donor was a Caucasian adult residing in Nashville, Tennessee, USA. CD4+ T cells were enriched through magnetic negative selection, after which naive cells were positively selected on CD45RA and the remaining negative fraction served as the memory subset. After blood collection by leukapheresis, PBMCs were isolated using Ficoll-Histopaque density gradient centrifugation and then cryopreserved in the vapor phase of liquid nitrogen. Analytical flow cytometry was used to check the purity and quantity of every magnetically sorted T cell population. Genomic DNA was isolated from every sorted fraction and measured by UV absorbance on a Nanodrop 2000c. The CDR3 sequence holds 14 residues, the cysteine and phenylalanine included. The read is trimmed to its CDR3 DNA, 42 bases read in frame from base 1. V and J are trimmed by 5 bases and 1 base, and the gene matches miss 3 bases of the junction. From the germline V gene (reference sequence), CDR1 is SEHNR and CDR2 is FQNEAQ.

The chain is made from TRBV7-9 and TRBJ1-1, with 8 central nucleotides matching TRBD1. This clonotype was obtained from a man younger than 30 in good health. Sequencing was done on a sample of naive CD4+ T cells sorted from blood. The cell subset or site label corresponds to: CD45RA+ positively selected. CDR3 sequence: CASSTRGRNTEAFF. The DNA sequence is given as TGTGCCAGCAGCACCAGGGGGCGGAACACTGAAGCTTTCTTT. Where the CDR3 stops, the reference TRBV7-9 and TRBJ1-1 genes take over; the full variable domain is DTGVSQNPRHKITKRGQNVTFRCDPISEHNRLYWYRQTLGQGPEFLTYFQNEAQLEKSRLLSDRFSAERPKGSFSTLEIQRTEQGDSAMYLCASSTRGRNTEAFFGQGTRLTVV.